These T cell receptor beta chains were read from a single sample in a study of shared clonotypes between healthy human individuals. TCRdb's table, derived via immunoSEQ multiplex PCR, lists solely in-frame clones and lacks some. The sample includes roughly 2,300,000 clones, approximately 90% of them seen just once. Material for sequencing was naive CD4+ T cells from PBMCs. These TCRs come from a man aged 18 to 29 in good health. Some clones in this sample may be carry-over from other donors' samples. CDR3s include the opening cysteine and the closing phenylalanine or tryptophan. A D gene is named only where the DNA matches it firmly. Size values are once, few and many counts, or a class for expanded clones, and some rows have none.

j_gene,abundance,d_gene,v_gene,CDR3nt,CDR3aa
TRBJ2-7,NA,NA,TRBV28,TGTGCCAGCAGCACCGCCGGACAGCCCTACGAGCAGTACTTC,CASSTAGQPYEQYF
TRBJ2-3,NA,NA,TRBV5-1,TGCGCCAGCAGCTCCGTAGGGGGGACAGATACGCAGTATTTT,CASSSVGGTDTQYF
TRBJ1-1,NA,NA,TRBV5-1,TGCGCCAGCAGCTTCCCGGGCGCGAACACTGAAGCTTTCTTT,CASSFPGANTEAFF
TRBJ2-1,NA,TRBD2,TRBV30,TGTGCCTGGAGTTTTCTAGCGGGTGGTTACAATGAGCAGTTCTTC,CAWSFLAGGYNEQFF
TRBJ1-2,NA,NA,TRBV18,TGTGCCAGCTCACCCACCCGGACAGACTATGGCTACACCTTC,CASSPTRTDYGYTF
TRBJ2-3,NA,NA,TRBV5-5,TGTGCCAGCAGCTTGTTTCAGGGCAGAGATACGCAGTATTTT,CASSLFQGRDTQYF
TRBJ1-1,NA,NA,TRBV2,TGTGCCAGCAACGACAGACCAATGAACACTGAAGCTTTCTTT,CASNDRPMNTEAFF
TRBJ2-1,NA,TRBD1,TRBV7-8,TGTGCCAGCAGTCATACAGGGGGTATTGAGAAGTTCTTC,CASSHTGGIEKFF
TRBJ2-3,NA,TRBD2,TRBV6-1,TGTGCCAGCAGTGATCGCGGGAGGGCTACAGATACGCAGTATTTT,CASSDRGRATDTQYF
TRBJ2-7,NA,TRBD2,TRBV28,TGTGCCAGCAGGGGGGGACTAGCGGGAGGCCCTAGCTCCTACGAGCAGTACTTC,CASRGGLAGGPSSYEQYF
TRBJ1-2,NA,TRBD1,TRBV5-6,TGTGCCAGCAGTTTGGGACAGGGCCTTGGCTACACCTTC,CASSLGQGLGYTF
TRBJ2-7,NA,NA,TRBV2,TGTGCCAGCAGTGAAAGTGTAGGAGTTACTTACGAGCAGTACTTC,CASSESVGVTYEQYF
TRBJ2-3,NA,TRBD2,TRBV5-5,TGTGCCAGCAGCTACAGGACTAGCGGGAGCACAGATACGCAGTATTTT,CASSYRTSGSTDTQYF
TRBJ1-2,NA,NA,TRBV6-1,TGTGCCACCCGGGGGGTTTTGAGCTACACCTTC,CATRGVLSYTF
TRBJ2-7,NA,TRBD2,TRBV19,TGTGCCAGTAGTCATACACGGGGGGTCTACGAGCAGTACTTC,CASSHTRGVYEQYF
TRBJ2-7,once,NA,TRBV19,TGTGCCAGTAGTATTGGACACACCTACGAGCAGTACTTC,CASSIGHTYEQYF
TRBJ2-3,NA,NA,TRBV19,TGTGCCAGTAGTATAGGGACCCCAGGCAGAGCAGATACGCAGTATTTT,CASSIGTPGRADTQYF
TRBJ2-3,NA,NA,TRBV30,TGTGCCTGGAGTGGACCCGAAAAAGGGGACACAGATACGCAGTATTTT,CAWSGPEKGDTDTQYF
TRBJ2-1,once,TRBD2,TRBV7-6,TGTGCCAGCAGCTTATACCCGGCGGGGGCCTACAATGAGCAGTTCTTC,CASSLYPAGAYNEQFF
TRBJ2-1,NA,TRBD2,TRBV5-1,TGCGCCAGCAGCTTGTGGACGGGAGGGCCCAATGAGCAGTTCTTC,CASSLWTGGPNEQFF
TRBJ1-1,NA,NA,TRBV19,TGTGCCAGTAGTATTCGACCCACGAACACTGAAGCTTTCTTT,CASSIRPTNTEAFF
TRBJ1-4,few,NA,TRBV28,TGTGCCAGCACCACAACTGGGGGGCCAGGTGAAAAACTGTTTTTT,CASTTTGGPGEKLFF
TRBJ2-7,NA,NA,TRBV18,TGTGCCAGCTCACTAGACCAATCCTACGAGCAGTACTTC,CASSLDQSYEQYF
TRBJ1-1,NA,NA,TRBV6-6,TGTGCCAGCAGCCCCTGGGGGACTGAAGCTTTCTTT,CASSPWGTEAFF
TRBJ2-1,NA,TRBD2,TRBV7-9,TGTGCCAGCAGCCCGGCGGGACTAGCGGGATTGAGCTCCTACAATGAGCAGTTCTTC,CASSPAGLAGLSSYNEQFF
TRBJ2-6,NA,NA,TRBV19,TGTGCCAGTACAGGGTCTCTTGTTGGGGCCAACGTCCTGACTTTC,CASTGSLVGANVLTF
TRBJ2-7,NA,NA,TRBV28,TGTGCCAGCAGTTTATGGGGACCGAGTTACGAGCAGTACTTC,CASSLWGPSYEQYF
TRBJ1-4,NA,NA,TRBV5-1,TGCGCCAGCAGCCTGGGACAAGCTGCAACTAATGAAAAACTGTTTTTT,CASSLGQAATNEKLFF
TRBJ1-1,NA,NA,TRBV2,TGTGCCAGCAGAGGGGATCGAGGGAACACTGAAGCTTTCTTT,CASRGDRGNTEAFF
TRBJ1-3,NA,NA,TRBV28,TGTGCCAGCAGTTCGGCTGGAAACACCATATATTTT,CASSSAGNTIYF
TRBJ1-5,NA,TRBD1,TRBV27,TGTGCCAGCAGTTTTACCGGGACAGGGGGTCAGCCCCAGCATTTT,CASSFTGTGGQPQHF
TRBJ1-1,NA,NA,TRBV6-6,TGTGCCAGCACGTCAGGGCGGAACACTGAAGCTTTCTTT,CASTSGRNTEAFF
TRBJ1-1,NA,NA,TRBV6-5,TGTGCCAGCAGTTACTCGCCAGGGGTTAACACTGAAGCTTTCTTT,CASSYSPGVNTEAFF
TRBJ1-3,NA,NA,TRBV28,TGTGCCAGCAGGGATACACAGACTTCCTTAAACACCATATATTTT,CASRDTQTSLNTIYF
TRBJ2-5,NA,NA,TRBV11-2,TGTGCCAGCTCTCAGGGGCTCCAAGAGACCCAGTACTTC,CASSQGLQETQYF
TRBJ2-7,NA,TRBD1,TRBV11-2,TGTGCCAGCAGTTCGGCGAGGACAGGGAGCCGCGAGCAGTACTTC,CASSSARTGSREQYF
TRBJ2-7,NA,TRBD2,TRBV6-5,TGTGCCAGCAGTTATATCCCAGCGGGAGAGCCCTACGAGCAGTACTTC,CASSYIPAGEPYEQYF
TRBJ2-1,NA,TRBD1,TRBV7-9,TGTGCCAGCAGCCCTGGACAGGGGTCGAATGAGCAGTTCTTC,CASSPGQGSNEQFF
TRBJ1-2,NA,NA,TRBV4-1,TGCGCCAGCAGCCAAGTGGGAGAGGAATGGGGAGGCTACACCTTC,CASSQVGEEWGGYTF
TRBJ2-7,NA,TRBD1,TRBV19,TGTGCCAGTAGTACCCCCGGGACAGCGTCCTACGAGCAGTACTTC,CASSTPGTASYEQYF
TRBJ2-1,NA,TRBD2,TRBV6-5,TGTGCCAGCAGCTTAGCGGGAGCAAAGTACAATGAGCAGTTCTTC,CASSLAGAKYNEQFF
TRBJ1-3,NA,TRBD1,TRBV4-2,TGTGCCAGCAGTCGGGACAGGGCGGACGGAAACACCATATATTTT,CASSRDRADGNTIYF
TRBJ1-5,NA,NA,TRBV7-2,TGTGCCAGCAGCTCAGGGTGGGATCAGCCCCAGCATTTT,CASSSGWDQPQHF
TRBJ2-2,NA,NA,TRBV19,TGTGCCAGTAGTTATTACAGGGGAGGCACCGGGGAGCTGTTTTTT,CASSYYRGGTGELFF
TRBJ1-4,once,TRBD1,TRBV4-2,TGTGCCAGCAGCCAAGAACCGACAGGGGCTTATGCAACTAATGAAAAACTGTTTTTT,CASSQEPTGAYATNEKLFF
TRBJ2-5,NA,TRBD1,TRBV7-9,TGTGCCAGCAGCTCCCGGGACAGCCAAGAGACCCAGTACTTC,CASSSRDSQETQYF
TRBJ2-3,NA,NA,TRBV6-4,TGTGCCAGCAAGACGGGGGTGTGGGCAGATACGCAGTATTTT,CASKTGVWADTQYF
TRBJ1-1,NA,NA,TRBV7-2,TGTGCCAGCAGCCCTTTCCGGGCCCCGAACACTGAAGCTTTCTTT,CASSPFRAPNTEAFF
TRBJ2-5,NA,NA,TRBV7-2,TGTGCCAGCAGACCCGGATTACCAGCGGTGGAGACCCAGTACTTC,CASRPGLPAVETQYF
TRBJ1-4,NA,NA,TRBV11-2,TGTGCCAGCAGGGGGGGGAGGGGATCTAATGAAAAACTGTTTTTT,CASRGGRGSNEKLFF
TRBJ2-7,NA,NA,TRBV27,TGTGCCAGCAGCCGAACGGGGCAGCCAGACTACGAGCAGTACTTC,CASSRTGQPDYEQYF